The present T cell receptor beta chain was sequenced within a study of T cells in Graves' hyperthyroidism and ophthalmopathy. General study results and limits: Prediction of ophthalmopathy progression came a median approximately 6.6 months pre-onset.

Concerning this clonotype: The target antigen is unknown.

No ophthalmopathy progression within 18 months constituted stable Graves' hyperthyroidism. Approximately 10 ml of fresh peripheral blood supplied the PBMCs. TCR beta CDR3 regions were amplified from RNA. When the TCR CDR3 underwent first-round RT-PCR, the HTBI primer set was used. TCRdb reprocessed the multiplex PCR reads with MiXCR, giving one entry per CDR3 protein. The sample lists 500,000 to 700,000 distinct CDR3 sequences, approximately 15% seen once, with about 20% in the top ten. This sequence originates from a woman aged 18-30 years with Graves' hyperthyroidism. The sequenced sample was blood.

The DNA for the CDR3 is TGCAGCGTGGCCTACGCGGGGGGCGGGTCTGAAAAACTGTTTTTT. Translating gives CSVAYAGGGSEKLFF. V is TRBV29-1 and J is TRBJ1-4; D is perhaps TRBD1 (6 bases). This CDR3 contains 15 residues. The V end lost 6 bases, the J end lost 7 bases, and 21 bases lay between the germline ends. Germline CDR1 is SQVTM and CDR2 is ANQGSEA.